Below, 11 T cell receptor beta chains from the same sample are listed, as sequenced in a study of OX40 agonist ivuxolimab in advanced cancers. Clones were read by immunoSEQ multiplex PCR, and TCRdb kept only the in-frame ones, dropping some. The data contain fewer than 100,000 clones, around 90% of them singletons. The source was CD4+ or CD8+ T cells sorted from blood, collected in a trial of the OX40 agonist ivuxolimab. These receptors all come from an adult with an advanced solid tumor such as melanoma, head and neck, liver or kidney cancer.

This clone has a single count. The chain employs TRBV6-6 and TRBJ1-2, with 9 bases aligning to TRBD1. This CDR3 spans 14 amino acids. Trimming took 5 bases from V and 2 from J; bases not matched to a gene: 3. The germline V gene has CDR1 MNHNY and CDR2 SVGAGI (reference sequence). The CDR3 region has the DNA TGTGCCAGCAGTCCCGGACAGGGGAACTATGGCTACACCTTC. This sequence encodes CASSPGQGNYGYTF.

This sequence joins TRBV2 and TRBJ2-7, with a tentative D call TRBD1 (5 bases). The V end lost 0 bases, the J end lost 1 base, and 7 bases lay between the germline ends. Looked up from germline, CDR1 is SNHLY and CDR2 is FYNNEI. The CDR3 totals 14 residues. CDR3 sequence reads: CASSEAGRSYEQYF. CDR3 sequence (DNA): TGTGCCAGCAGTGAAGCGGGGCGATCCTACGAGCAGTACTTC. Full variable domain (remainder filled in from reference TRBV2 and TRBJ2-7): EPEVTQTPSHQVTQMGQEVILRCVPISNHLYFYWYRQILGQKVEFLVSFYNNEISEKSEIFDDQFSVERPDGSNFTLKIRSTKLEDSAMYFCASSEAGRSYEQYFGPGTRLTVT.

CDR3 DNA: TGTGCCAGCAGCTTACTAAGCGGGTTCAGCTCCTACGAGCAGTACTTC. Translation gives CASSLLSGFSSYEQYF. The V call is TRBV7-9, the J call TRBJ2-7; maybe TRBD2 (6 bases). V lost 2 bases and J lost 0, with 14 bases in between. Germline CDR1 is SEHNR and CDR2 is FQNEAQ (reference sequence). This CDR3 spans 16 amino acids.

The rearrangement links TRBV19 to TRBJ2-1; D gene unclear. The CDR3 runs to 13 residues. V was shortened by 4 bases and J by 6 bases, with 10 bases between the two germline ends. Germline lookup yields CDR1 LNHDA and CDR2 SQIVND (reference sequence). CDR3 nucleotides: TGTGCCAGTAGTAGCGGCCGGCTCAATGAGCAGTTCTTC. It yields the protein CASSSGRLNEQFF.

The CDR3: CASSGLGLHNEQFF. The CDR3 DNA follows: TGTGCCAGCAGCGGCTTAGGGCTGCACAATGAGCAGTTCTTC. J is TRBJ2-1 and V is TRBV7-9; D gene ambiguous. The V gene lost 5 bases and the J gene lost 5 bases, with 13 bases spanning the gap. Germline CDR1 is SEHNR and CDR2 is FQNEAQ (reference sequence). This CDR3 region has 14 residues. The whole variable domain, remainder taken from reference TRBV7-9 and TRBJ2-1, is DTGVSQNPRHKITKRGQNVTFRCDPISEHNRLYWYRQTLGQGPEFLTYFQNEAQLEKSRLLSDRFSAERPKGSFSTLEIQRTEQGDSAMYLCASSGLGLHNEQFFGPGTRLTVL.

The chain recombines TRBV6-1 with TRBJ2-5; 8 bases agree with TRBD2. From germline, CDR1 is MNHNS and CDR2 SASEGT. V lost 7 bases and J lost 4; bases outside the gene matches: 5. This CDR3 region has 13 residues. CDR3 in amino acids: CASIRGLGETQYF. The CDR3 DNA reads as TGTGCCAGCATCAGGGGACTAGGAGAGACCCAGTACTTC.

This chain links TRBV4-1 with TRBJ2-7; 8 nucleotides agree with TRBD1. The CDR3 runs 14 residues. V gave up 4 bases and J gave up 5 bases; unmatched junction bases: 7. Germline V gene sequence: CDR1 MGHRA, CDR2 YSYEKL. The CDR3 here is CASSLRRTGNEQYF. The CDR3 DNA is TGCGCCAGCAGCCTCCGCAGGACAGGGAACGAGCAGTACTTC.

The chain links TRBV9 to TRBJ1-1; TRBD1 matches 9 bases. The CDR3 length is 15 residues. V lost 0 bases, J lost 4 bases, and 4 bases stayed unmatched. CDR1 and CDR2 from the germline V gene are SGDLS and YYNGEE. The chain's CDR3 is CASSVGGTGRTEAFF. For the CDR3, the DNA is TGTGCCAGCAGCGTAGGGGGGACAGGGCGCACTGAAGCTTTCTTT. Full variable domain (missing parts from reference TRBV9 and TRBJ1-1): DSGVTQTPKHLITATGQRVTLRCSPRSGDLSVYWYQQSLDQGLQFLIQYYNGEERAKGNILERFSAQQFPDLHSELNLSSLELGDSALYFCASSVGGTGRTEAFFGQGTRLTVV.

J is TRBJ2-3 and V is TRBV4-2; 7 bases are shared with TRBD2. This CDR3 contains 15 residues. V dropped 0 bases and J dropped 5; count of bases not matched to a gene: 5. Germline V gives CDR1 LGHNA, CDR2 YNFKEQ. The DNA for the CDR3 is TGTGCCAGCAGCCAAGATCCCCGGGAGGAAGATACGCAGTATTTT. It encodes CASSQDPREEDTQYF.

This clone was detected only once. V gene TRBV11-2 combines with J gene TRBJ1-2; D remains unclear. Germline lookup yields CDR1 SGHAT and CDR2 FQNNGV. The V end lost 0 bases, the J end lost 4 bases, and 15 bases lay between the germline ends. The CDR3 is made up of 16 amino acids. The CDR3 loop is CASSLEQLVRGYGYTF. The CDR3 coding sequence is TGTGCCAGCAGCTTAGAACAGTTGGTTCGCGGCTATGGCTACACCTTC.

The V call is TRBV7-6, the J call TRBJ1-4; unclear D gene. The CDR3 runs to 15 residues. The germline gives CDR1 SGHVS, CDR2 FNYEAQ. V gave up 4 bases and J gave up 4 bases, with 13 bases separating them. The CDR3 reads CASSSYRVFNEKLFF. The CDR3, as DNA: TGTGCCAGCAGCTCTTACCGGGTGTTTAATGAAAAACTGTTTTTT. Filled out from reference TRBV7-6 and TRBJ1-4, the complete variable domain reads GAGVSQSPRYKVTKRGQDVALRCDPISGHVSLYWYRQALGQGPEFLTYFNYEAQQDKSGLPNDRFSAERPEGSISTLTIQRTEQRDSAMYRCASSSYRVFNEKLFFGSGTQLSVL.